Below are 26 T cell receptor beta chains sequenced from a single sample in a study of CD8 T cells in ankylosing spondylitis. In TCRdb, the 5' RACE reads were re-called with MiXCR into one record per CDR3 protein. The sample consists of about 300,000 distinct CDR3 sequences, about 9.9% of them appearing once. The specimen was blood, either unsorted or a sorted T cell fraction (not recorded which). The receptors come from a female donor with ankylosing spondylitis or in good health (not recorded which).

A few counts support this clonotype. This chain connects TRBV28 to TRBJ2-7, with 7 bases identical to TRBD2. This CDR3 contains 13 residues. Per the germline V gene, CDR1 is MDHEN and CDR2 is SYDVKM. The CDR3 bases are TGTGCTTGGGGCCGGGGGGTGGGATACGAGCAGTACTTC. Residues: CAWGRGVGYEQYF.

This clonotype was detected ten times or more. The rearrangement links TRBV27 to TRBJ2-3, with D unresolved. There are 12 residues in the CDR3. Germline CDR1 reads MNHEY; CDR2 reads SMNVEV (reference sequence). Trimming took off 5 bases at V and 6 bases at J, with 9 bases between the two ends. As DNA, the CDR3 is TGTGCCAGCAGTGGAGAGGTGGATACGCAGTATTTT. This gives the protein CASSGEVDTQYF.

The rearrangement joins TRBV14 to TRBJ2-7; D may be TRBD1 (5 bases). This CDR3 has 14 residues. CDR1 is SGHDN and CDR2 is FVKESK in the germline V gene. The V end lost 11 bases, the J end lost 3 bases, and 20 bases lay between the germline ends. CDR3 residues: CASSPRGIGYEQYF. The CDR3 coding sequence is TGTGCCTCCTCGCCAAGGGGTATCGGCTACGAGCAGTACTTC.

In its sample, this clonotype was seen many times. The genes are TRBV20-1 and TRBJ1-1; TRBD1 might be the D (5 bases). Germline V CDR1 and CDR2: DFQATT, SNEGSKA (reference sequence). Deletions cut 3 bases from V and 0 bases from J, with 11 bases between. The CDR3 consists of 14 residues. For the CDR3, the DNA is TGCAGTGCTAGTCTGGGACCGTTGAACACTGAAGCTTTCTTT. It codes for CSASLGPLNTEAFF.

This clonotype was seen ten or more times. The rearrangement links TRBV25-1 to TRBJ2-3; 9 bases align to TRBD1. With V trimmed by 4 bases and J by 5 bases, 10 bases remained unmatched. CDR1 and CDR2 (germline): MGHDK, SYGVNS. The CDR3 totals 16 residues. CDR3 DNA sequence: TGTGCCAGCAGTGGACCGGGACAGGGCCGTCGAGATACGCAGTATTTT. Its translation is CASSGPGQGRRDTQYF.

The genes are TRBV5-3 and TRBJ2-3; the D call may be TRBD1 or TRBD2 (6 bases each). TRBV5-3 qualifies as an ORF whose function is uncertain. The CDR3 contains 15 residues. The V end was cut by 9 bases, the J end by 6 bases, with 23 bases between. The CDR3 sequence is CAMGPGGLRLDTQYF. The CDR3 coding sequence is TGTGCCATGGGCCCCGGGGGCCTGAGGTTGGATACGCAGTATTTT.

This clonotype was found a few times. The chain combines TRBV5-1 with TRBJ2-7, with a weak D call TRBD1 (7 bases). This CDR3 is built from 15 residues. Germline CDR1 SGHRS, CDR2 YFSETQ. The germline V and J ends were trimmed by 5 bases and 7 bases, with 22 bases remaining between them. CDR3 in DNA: TGCGCCAGCAGGTTACGGGACAGCCATGGGGGGGAGCAGTACTTC. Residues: CASRLRDSHGGEQYF.

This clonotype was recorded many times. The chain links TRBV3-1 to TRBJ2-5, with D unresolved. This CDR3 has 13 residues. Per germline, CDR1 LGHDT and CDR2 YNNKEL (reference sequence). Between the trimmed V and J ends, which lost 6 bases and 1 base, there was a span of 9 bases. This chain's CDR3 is CASRIGGQETQYF. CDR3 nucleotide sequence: TGTGCCAGCAGAATTGGCGGCCAAGAGACCCAGTACTTC.

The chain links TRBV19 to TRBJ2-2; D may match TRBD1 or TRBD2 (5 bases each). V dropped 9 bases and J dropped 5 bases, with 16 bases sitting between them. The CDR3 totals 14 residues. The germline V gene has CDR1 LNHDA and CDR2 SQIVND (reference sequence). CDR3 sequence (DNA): TGTGCCAGCCTCACGGGACCTGAGACCGGGGAGCTGTTTTTT. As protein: CASLTGPETGELFF.

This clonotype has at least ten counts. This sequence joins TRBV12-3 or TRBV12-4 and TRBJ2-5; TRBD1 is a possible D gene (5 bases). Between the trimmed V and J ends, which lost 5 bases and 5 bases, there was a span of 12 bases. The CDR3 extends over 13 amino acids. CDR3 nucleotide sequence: TGTGCCAGCAGTACCCAGGGTTGGGAGACCCAGTACTTC. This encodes CASSTQGWETQYF.

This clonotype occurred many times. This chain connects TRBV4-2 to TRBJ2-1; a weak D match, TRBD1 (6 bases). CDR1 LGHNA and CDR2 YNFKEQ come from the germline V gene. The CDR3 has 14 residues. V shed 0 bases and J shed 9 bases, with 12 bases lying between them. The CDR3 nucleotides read TGTGCCAGCAGCCAAGATTCGCTACAGGGTGAGCAGTTCTTC. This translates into CASSQDSLQGEQFF.

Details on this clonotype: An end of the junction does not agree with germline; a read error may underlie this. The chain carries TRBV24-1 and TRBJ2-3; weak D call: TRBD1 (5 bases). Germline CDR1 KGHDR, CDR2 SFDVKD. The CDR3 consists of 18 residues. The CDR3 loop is CATSDLLEDSFNTDTQSF. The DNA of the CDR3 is TGTGCCACCAGTGATTTGCTTGAAGACAGTTTTAACACAGATACGCAGTCTTTT.

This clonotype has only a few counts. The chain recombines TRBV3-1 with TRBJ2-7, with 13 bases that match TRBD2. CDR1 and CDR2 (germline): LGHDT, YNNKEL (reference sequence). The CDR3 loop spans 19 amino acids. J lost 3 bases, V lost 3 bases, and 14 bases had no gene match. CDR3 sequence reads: CASSHPGLAGPTPLYEQYF. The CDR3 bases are TGTGCCAGCAGCCACCCGGGACTAGCGGGACCAACGCCTCTCTACGAGCAGTACTTC.

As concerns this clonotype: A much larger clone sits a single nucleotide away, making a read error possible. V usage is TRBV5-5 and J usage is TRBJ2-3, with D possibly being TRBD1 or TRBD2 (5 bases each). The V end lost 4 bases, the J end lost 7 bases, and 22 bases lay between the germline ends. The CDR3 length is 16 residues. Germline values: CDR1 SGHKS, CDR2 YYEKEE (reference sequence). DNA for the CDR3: TGTGCCAGCAGCCCTGGACTGGGGCCAGGTACAAATACGCAGTATTTT. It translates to CASSPGLGPGTNTQYF.

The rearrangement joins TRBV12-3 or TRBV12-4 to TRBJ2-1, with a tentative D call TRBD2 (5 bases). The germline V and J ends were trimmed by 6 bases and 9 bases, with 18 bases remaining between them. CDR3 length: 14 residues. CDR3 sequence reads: CASSGGLGSAEQFF. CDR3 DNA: TGTGCCAGCAGCGGTGGACTGGGGTCGGCTGAGCAGTTCTTC.

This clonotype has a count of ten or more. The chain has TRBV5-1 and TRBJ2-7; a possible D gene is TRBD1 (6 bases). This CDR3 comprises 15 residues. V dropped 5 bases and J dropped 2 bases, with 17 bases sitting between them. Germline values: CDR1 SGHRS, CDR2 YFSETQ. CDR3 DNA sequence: TGCGCCAGCAGTTCGACGCAGGGGTCACCCTACGAGCAGTACTTC. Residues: CASSSTQGSPYEQYF.

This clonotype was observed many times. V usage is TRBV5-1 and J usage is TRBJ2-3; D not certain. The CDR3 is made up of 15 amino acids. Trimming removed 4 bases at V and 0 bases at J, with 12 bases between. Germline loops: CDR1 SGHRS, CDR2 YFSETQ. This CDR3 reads CASSVRMTSTDTQYF. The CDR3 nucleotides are TGCGCCAGCAGCGTGAGGATGACCAGCACAGATACGCAGTATTTT.

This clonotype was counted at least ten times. This CDR3 is CASSLQGTGYEQYF. For the CDR3, the DNA is TGCGCCAGCAGCTTACAGGGGACGGGCTACGAGCAGTACTTC. The rearrangement uses TRBV5-1 and TRBJ2-7; 7 bases are a match to TRBD1. The CDR3 has 14 amino acids. The J segment lost 3 bases and the V segment lost 2 bases, leaving 5 bases of the junction unmatched. Looked up from germline, CDR1 is SGHRS and CDR2 is YFSETQ.

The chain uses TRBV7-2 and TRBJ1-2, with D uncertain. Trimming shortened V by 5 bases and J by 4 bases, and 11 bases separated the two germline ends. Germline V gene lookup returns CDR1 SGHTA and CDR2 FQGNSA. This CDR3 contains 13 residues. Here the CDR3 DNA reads TGTGCCAGCAGCCCCTATATCGCCTATGGCTACACCTTC. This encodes CASSPYIAYGYTF.

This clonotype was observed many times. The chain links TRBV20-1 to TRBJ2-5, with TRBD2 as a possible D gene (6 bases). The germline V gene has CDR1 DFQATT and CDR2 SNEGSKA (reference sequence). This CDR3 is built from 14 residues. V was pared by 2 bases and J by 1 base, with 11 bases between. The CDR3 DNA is TGCAGTGCTAGATCGCTAGCGACCCAAGAGACCCAGTACTTC. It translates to CSARSLATQETQYF.

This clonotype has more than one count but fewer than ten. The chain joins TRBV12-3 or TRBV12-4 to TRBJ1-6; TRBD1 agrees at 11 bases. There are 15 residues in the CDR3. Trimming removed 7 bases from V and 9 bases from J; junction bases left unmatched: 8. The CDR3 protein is CASTTGQGAFSPLHF. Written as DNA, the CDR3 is TGTGCCAGCACTACCGGACAGGGGGCATTTTCACCCCTCCACTTT.

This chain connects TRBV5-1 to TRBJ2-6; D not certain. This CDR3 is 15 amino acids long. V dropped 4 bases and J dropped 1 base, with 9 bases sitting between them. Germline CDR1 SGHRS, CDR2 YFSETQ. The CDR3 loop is CASSETPSGANVLTF. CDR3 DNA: TGCGCCAGCAGCGAGACGCCGTCTGGGGCCAACGTCCTGACTTTC.

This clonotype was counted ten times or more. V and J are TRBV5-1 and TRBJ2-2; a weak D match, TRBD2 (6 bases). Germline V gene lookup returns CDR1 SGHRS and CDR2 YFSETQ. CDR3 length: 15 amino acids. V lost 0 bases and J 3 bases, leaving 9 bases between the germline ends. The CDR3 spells CASSLDGSDTGELFF. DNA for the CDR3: TGCGCCAGCAGCTTGGACGGGAGTGACACCGGGGAGCTGTTTTTT. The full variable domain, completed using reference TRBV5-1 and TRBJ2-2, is KAGVTQTPRYLIKTRGQQVTLSCSPISGHRSVSWYQQTPGQGLQFLFEYFSETQRNKGNFPGRFSGRQFSNSRSEMNVSTLELGDSALYLCASSLDGSDTGELFFGEGSRLTVL.

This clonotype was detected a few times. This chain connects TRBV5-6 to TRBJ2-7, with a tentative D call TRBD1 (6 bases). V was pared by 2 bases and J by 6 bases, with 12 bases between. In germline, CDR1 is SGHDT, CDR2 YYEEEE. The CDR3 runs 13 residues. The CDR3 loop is CASSFGTGPEQYF. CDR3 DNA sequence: TGTGCCAGCAGCTTCGGAACAGGGCCCGAGCAGTACTTC.

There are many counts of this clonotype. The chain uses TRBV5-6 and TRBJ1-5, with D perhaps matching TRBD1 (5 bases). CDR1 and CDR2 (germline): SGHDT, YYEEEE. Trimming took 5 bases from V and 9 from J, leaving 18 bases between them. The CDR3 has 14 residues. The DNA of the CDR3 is TGTGCCAGCAGTTCAGGGATGGGGCCTAGGCCCCAGCATTTT. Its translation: CASSSGMGPRPQHF.

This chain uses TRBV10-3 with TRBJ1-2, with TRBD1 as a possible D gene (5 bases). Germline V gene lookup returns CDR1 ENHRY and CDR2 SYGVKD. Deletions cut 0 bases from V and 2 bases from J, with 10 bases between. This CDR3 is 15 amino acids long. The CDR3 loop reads CAISESTQGNYGYTF. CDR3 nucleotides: TGTGCCATCAGTGAGTCGACGCAGGGAAACTATGGCTACACCTTC.